The present T cell receptor (beta chain) was sequenced within a study of human T cells and chemical hapten exposure (dated by TCRdb to about 2021). Broadly, across the study: For sensitization, 2% DPC in acetone was applied to an approximately 2 cm by approximately 2 cm area of upper inner arm skin. Patch testing was performed on the upper back with Finn chambers containing 0.01% DPC, and the patch tests were scored after 6 days according to International Contact Dermatitis Research Group standards. The study tracked peripheral blood TCR repertoire changes in vivo during primary and secondary sensitization to the hapten diphenylcyclopropenone (DPC) in alopecia patients. Blood samples were taken from patients before sensitization (week 0) and then at 2, 6 and about 24 weeks after DPC sensitization. Weekly therapeutic DPC doses were additionally applied to the scalp of patients throughout the roughly 23-week study period. Libraries were combined into a pool for sequencing, and differences in TCR yield between samples came mainly from small differences in library volumes within the pool. The mostly female patient cohort included alopecia areata with under or over 50% scalp involvement, alopecia totalis and alopecia universalis. About 29 alopecia patients gave blood for TCR sequencing at one to four time points (pre-sensitization, 2, 6 and 24 weeks). Points the paper makes about the study in general: Patch test score correlated positively with the number of PT1 expanded TCRs, reaching significance at thresholds 8, 16 and 32 but not at 4. Significantly more large CDR3 similarity clusters were formed by expanded TCRs than by pre-sensitization or healthy control sets, consistent with antigen-driven responses. Alopecia, a presumed autoimmune disease, was present in all patients, so the immune response of the patients might differ from that of healthy individuals. DPC sensitization did not change the number of TCRs with a frequency above 1 in 1000, and there was no evidence of changes in global repertoire structure. Repeated subsampling changed both the strength of the expansion versus patch-test correlation and the threshold at which the correlation became significant.

This clonotype was observed a handful of times. Which antigen it targets is not known. No per-base quality is available; no much larger clone lies one base away. V loses 4 bases of germline sequence and J loses 0 bases, and the interval between the two ends is 10 bases. CDR1 and CDR2 (SGHAT, FQNNGV) derive from the germline V gene. CDR3 length: 15 amino acids, cysteine to phenylalanine. The kept DNA is CDR3 alone, 45 bases in frame from the first base. The library was built by means of RACE. The sequencing machine was a NextSeq 500. During library preparation, unique molecular identifiers were attached to individual cDNA molecules so that TCRs could be counted in a quantitative, reproducible way. From each blood RNA sample, both TCR alpha and TCR beta chains were sequenced. As for the authors' bioinformatics: Samples had a median of approximately 96,000 TCRs, with a range from about 20,000 to 690,600. The Decombinator software suite was used to annotate the V, J and CDR3 of the TCR reads. For PS versus PT1 abundance plots, all samples were subsampled to the same number of TCRs (28,000). Expanded TCRs were defined as absent before sensitization and observed at least eight times at the 2-week time point. The public reads were run again by TCRdb, first through fastp at Q25 and then through MiXCR, and only productive beta chains were kept. CDR3 protein sequences are deduplicated, and each keeps its most common genes and DNA. The authors' filters were not applied to this entry. The sample data list 180,000 or so distinct CDR3 sequences, and just under 30% of these were observed just once. In total, the top ten clones hold just under 3% of the sample.

The time point label for this specimen denotes: pre-sensitization, week 0. What the treatment or condition label conveys for this sample: therapeutic diphenylcyclopropenone sensitization with weekly scalp DPC. At each patch-test visit, blood was drawn before the patch test was applied. To be eligible, patients had to be aged 18 to 70, diagnosed with alopecia and judged suitable for DPC therapy, while pregnant patients were excluded. Total RNA was isolated from unfractionated whole blood collected in Tempus Blood RNA tubes. The source is a woman younger than 45 with alopecia areata. Some clones in this sample may be carry-over from other donors' samples. This sample comprised whole blood, obtained in connection with sensitization to the hapten diphenylcyclopropenone (DPC). The sequence is built from TRBV11-2 and TRBJ2-1; a tentative D call is TRBD1 (5 bases match). CDR3 sequence: CASSSQASSYNEQFF. The DNA sequence is as follows: TGTGCCAGCAGCTCACAGGCTAGCTCCTACAATGAGCAGTTCTTC. This CDR3, with the reference TRBV11-2 and TRBJ2-1 proteins standing in past its ends, gives the full variable domain EAGVAQSPRYKIIEKRQSVAFWCNPISGHATLYWYQQILGQGPKLLIQFQNNGVVDDSQLPKDRFSAERLKGVDSTLKIQPAKLEDSAVYLCASSSQASSYNEQFFGPGTRLTVL.